This T cell receptor (beta chain) was found in a study of a mutant IDH1 vaccine in newly diagnosed glioma. About the research overall: The patients were given eight vaccinations, one each in weeks 1, 3, 5, 7, 11, 15, 19 and 23. Patients got their first vaccination 4-6 weeks after radiotherapy alone, or with temozolomide cycles. There were approximately 62% males and around 40% females among treated patients, whose mean age was approximately 41 years.

Method: immunoSEQ multiplex PCR; TCRdb's copy keeps in-frame clones and lacks some. This sample has roughly 60,000 clones, with 70% to 85% found just once. Time point indicated: week 11, during vaccination. Topical imiquimod accompanied each vaccine dose, which consisted of 300 ug of mutant IDH1 20-mer peptide. With 0 bases clipped from V and 3 bases from J, the junction kept 12 bases outside the gene matches. CDR1 and CDR2 from the germline V gene are GTSNPN and SVGIG (reference sequence). The CDR3 contains 17 residues. With regard to this clone: Its cognate antigen is unknown.

This TCR came from a man between 25 and 39 years old with glioma. The sample here was PBMCs, taken from a glioma patient whose treatment included an IDH1 peptide vaccine. V gene TRBV30 combines with J gene TRBJ2-7; 9 bases fit TRBD2. The chain's CDR3 is CAWSVWRAGGPGYEQYF. CDR3 DNA: TGTGCCTGGAGTGTATGGCGAGCGGGAGGCCCGGGCTACGAGCAGTACTTC.